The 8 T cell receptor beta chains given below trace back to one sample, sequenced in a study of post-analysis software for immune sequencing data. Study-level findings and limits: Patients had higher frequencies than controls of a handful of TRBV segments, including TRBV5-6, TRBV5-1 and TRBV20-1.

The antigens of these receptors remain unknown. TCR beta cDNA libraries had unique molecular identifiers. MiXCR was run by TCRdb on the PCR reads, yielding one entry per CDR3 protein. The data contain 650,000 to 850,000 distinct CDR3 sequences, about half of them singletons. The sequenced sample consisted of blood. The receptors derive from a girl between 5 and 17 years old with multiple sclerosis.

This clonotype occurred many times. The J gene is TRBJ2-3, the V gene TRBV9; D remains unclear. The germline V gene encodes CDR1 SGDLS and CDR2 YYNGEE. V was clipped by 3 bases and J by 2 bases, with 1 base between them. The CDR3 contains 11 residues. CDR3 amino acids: CASSATDTQYF. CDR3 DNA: TGTGCCAGCAGCGCCACAGATACGCAGTATTTT.

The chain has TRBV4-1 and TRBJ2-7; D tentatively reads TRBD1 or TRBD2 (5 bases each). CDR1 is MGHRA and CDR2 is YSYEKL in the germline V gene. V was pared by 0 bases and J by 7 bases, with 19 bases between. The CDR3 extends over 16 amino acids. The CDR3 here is CASSQDGGPLPQEQYF. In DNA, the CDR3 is TGCGCCAGCAGCCAAGATGGGGGACCCCTACCCCAGGAGCAGTACTTC.

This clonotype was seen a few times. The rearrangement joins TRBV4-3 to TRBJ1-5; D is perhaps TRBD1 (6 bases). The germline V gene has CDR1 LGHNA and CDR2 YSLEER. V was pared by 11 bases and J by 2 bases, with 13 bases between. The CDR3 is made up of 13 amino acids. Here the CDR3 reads CASSGGRNQPQHF. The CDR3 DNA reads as TGCGCCTCGTCGGGGGGCCGCAATCAGCCCCAGCATTTT.

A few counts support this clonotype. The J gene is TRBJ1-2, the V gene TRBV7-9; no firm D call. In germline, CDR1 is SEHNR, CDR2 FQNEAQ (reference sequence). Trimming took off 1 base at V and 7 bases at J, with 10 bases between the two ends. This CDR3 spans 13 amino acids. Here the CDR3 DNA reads TGTGCCAGCAGCTTAGACCCCCCCGCTGGCTACACCTTC. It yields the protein CASSLDPPAGYTF. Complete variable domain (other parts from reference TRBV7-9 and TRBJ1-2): DTGVSQNPRHKITKRGQNVTFRCDPISEHNRLYWYRQTLGQGPEFLTYFQNEAQLEKSRLLSDRFSAERPKGSFSTLEIQRTEQGDSAMYLCASSLDPPAGYTFGSGTRLTVV.

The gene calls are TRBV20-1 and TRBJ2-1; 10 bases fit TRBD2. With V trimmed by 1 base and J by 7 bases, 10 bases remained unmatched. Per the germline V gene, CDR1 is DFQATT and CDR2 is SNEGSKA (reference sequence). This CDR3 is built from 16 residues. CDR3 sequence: CSARVPLAGANNEQFF. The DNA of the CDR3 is TGCAGTGCTAGAGTTCCGCTAGCGGGAGCTAATAATGAGCAGTTCTTC.

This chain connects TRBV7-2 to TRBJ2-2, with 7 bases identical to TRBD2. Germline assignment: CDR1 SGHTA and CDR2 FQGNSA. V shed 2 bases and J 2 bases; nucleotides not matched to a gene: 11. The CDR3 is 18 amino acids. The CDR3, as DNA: TGTGCCAGCAGCTTACCGGAAAGACTAGCAATTAACACCGGGGAGCTGTTTTTT. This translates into CASSLPERLAINTGELFF.

The DNA of the CDR3 is TGTGCCAGCAGCTCGATTACAGGGGGCAGTGGCTACACCTTC. It yields the protein CASSSITGGSGYTF. The chain couples TRBV7-2 to TRBJ1-2; 9 bases map to TRBD1. Looked up from germline, CDR1 is SGHTA and CDR2 is FQGNSA. The CDR3 is 14 residues long. The V gene end was trimmed by 4 bases and the J gene end by 7 bases; junction bases not matched to a gene: 7.

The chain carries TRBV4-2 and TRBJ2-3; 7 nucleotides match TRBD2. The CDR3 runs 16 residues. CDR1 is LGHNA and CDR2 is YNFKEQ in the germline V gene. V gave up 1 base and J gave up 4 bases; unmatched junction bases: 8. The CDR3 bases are TGTGCCAGCAGCCAAGTTCTCGCGGGAGAACCAGATACGCAGTATTTT. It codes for CASSQVLAGEPDTQYF.